Included here is one TCR beta chain sequence, with context. The CDR3 has 17 residues. Germline assignment: CDR1 ENHRY and CDR2 SYGVKD. The V and J ends lost 6 bases and 4 bases, in that order; junction bases with no gene match: 16. This record belongs to a study of technical replicates of blood from a few donors. Only in-frame clones appear in the TCRdb table, and some are missing; sequencing was by immunoSEQ multiplex PCR. The sample gives about 49,000 clones, roughly 90% of which show up once; around 3.9% is in the top ten. The clonotype comes from a human donor in good health. Some clones in this sample may be carry-over from other donors' samples. The chain carries TRBV10-3 and TRBJ2-7; 9 bases are shared with TRBD2. The material sequenced was PBMCs. DNA for the CDR3: TGTGCCATCAGCCTCCTCCCGGGCGGGAGGGCCGGTTACGAGCAGTACTTC. Translating it yields CAISLLPGGRAGYEQYF.